Listed below are T cell receptor beta chains from one sample, sequenced in a study of blood T cell repertoires in COVID-19. Produced via immunoSEQ multiplex PCR; TCRdb's table is partial and in-frame only. The data show about 240,000 clones, roughly nine tenths seen once. Input material: peripheral blood. The source of these receptors is a man aged 55 to 70 with acute or convalescent COVID-19. The CDR3 runs from the conserved cysteine through the conserved F or W. A D gene is named only where the DNA matches it firmly. Size values are once, few and many counts, or a class for expanded clones, and some rows have none.

>NA|TRBV2|TRBJ1-5|TRBD1
TGTGCCAGCAGTGACAGGGGGCGCGAGTGGAATCAGCCCCAGCATTTT
CASSDRGREWNQPQHF
>NA|TRBV6-2/TRBV6-3|TRBJ2-7|NA
TGTGCCAGCAGCTGGTATGGGGGGATCAACGAGCAGTACTTC
CASSWYGGINEQYF
>few|TRBV24-1|TRBJ2-1|TRBD2
TGTGCCACCAGTGATTCCCCGGGACTAGCGGGAAATGCTGAGCAGTTCTTC
CATSDSPGLAGNAEQFF
>few|TRBV7-6|TRBJ2-2|TRBD2
TGTGCCAGCAGCTTAGCGAGTACCACTAGCGCACGAACCTATACCGGGGAGCTGTTTTTT
CASSLASTTSARTYTGELFF
>NA|TRBV9|TRBJ2-2|TRBD2
TGTGCCAGCACTACTAGCGGGAGGATCGGAAACACCGGGGAGCTGTTTTTT
CASTTSGRIGNTGELFF
>NA|TRBV6-2/TRBV6-3|TRBJ2-1|TRBD2
TGTGCCAGCAGTTACTCCAGCGGGGCCCAGGAGCAGTTCTTC
CASSYSSGAQEQFF
>few|TRBV18|TRBJ2-7|TRBD1
TGTGCCAGCTCACCACCCTCAGGGGGCTCCTACGAGCAGTACTTC
CASSPPSGGSYEQYF
>NA|TRBV21-1|TRBJ2-7|NA
TGTGCCAGCAGCATAATCGGAGTGGTCTTCTACGAGCAGTACTTC
CASSIIGVVFYEQYF
>few|TRBV28|TRBJ1-2|TRBD1
TGTGCCAGCAGTCGCTCGACAGGGGGCGGCTATGGCTACACCTTC
CASSRSTGGGYGYTF
>NA|TRBV6-6|TRBJ1-2|NA
TGTGCCAGCGCCGACAGCAGGAGCTACACCTTC
CASADSRSYTF
>NA|TRBV2|TRBJ2-7|NA
TGTGCCAGCAAGATGCCTCAAGCCGTCTACGAGCAGTACTTC
CASKMPQAVYEQYF
>few|TRBV11-2|TRBJ2-7|NA
TGTGCCAGCAGCCCATCCTACGAGCAGTACTTC
CASSPSYEQYF
>few|TRBV4-3|TRBJ1-6|NA
TGCGCCAGCAGCCAAGAGGGGGCTGATTCACCCCTCCACTTT
CASSQEGADSPLHF
>NA|TRBV9|TRBJ1-5|NA
TGTGCCAGCAGTTCGTCGGGGAGCAGCAATCAGCCCCAGCATTTT
CASSSSGSSNQPQHF
>NA|TRBV7-3|TRBJ2-7|TRBD2
TGTGCCAGCAGCTCCTTAGCGGGAGAGGGTTACGAGCAGTACTTC
CASSSLAGEGYEQYF
>NA|TRBV4-2|TRBJ1-1|NA
TGTGCCAGCAGCCAAACGGACAGAAACACTGAAGCTTTCTTT
CASSQTDRNTEAFF
>once|TRBV3-1/TRBV3-2|TRBJ2-1|NA
TGTGCCAGCAGCCCGGGACTTAGCTCCTACAATGAGCAGTTCTTC
CASSPGLSSYNEQFF
>NA|TRBV5-6|TRBJ2-2|TRBD1
TGTGCCAGCAGCTGGGACAGCGCCCCGAACACCGGGGAGCTGTTTTTT
CASSWDSAPNTGELFF
>NA|TRBV27|TRBJ2-7|TRBD1
TGTGCCAGCAGTTCGCCCGGGACAGGGGTCTACGAGCAGTACTTC
CASSSPGTGVYEQYF
>NA|TRBV12-5|TRBJ1-1|NA
TGTGCTAGTGGTTTGGACATACCGAACACTGAAGCTTTCTTT
CASGLDIPNTEAFF
>NA|TRBV11-3|TRBJ2-5|TRBD2
TGTGCCAGCAGCTTCCCCTGGGGTCTTAGCGGGAGGATGGAGACCCAGTACTTC
CASSFPWGLSGRMETQYF
>NA|TRBV6-5|TRBJ1-6|NA
TGTGCCAGCAGACGACTAGGGGTCCGGAATTCACCCCTCCACTTT
CASRRLGVRNSPLHF
>NA|TRBV14|TRBJ1-4|TRBD1
TGTGCCAGCAGCCAGACAGGGGCAGCTAATGAAAAACTGTTTTTT
CASSQTGAANEKLFF
>NA|TRBV7-3|TRBJ2-1|NA
TGTGCCAGCAGCTTAACCCCTGCGGTAGCCTATGAGCAGTTCTTC
CASSLTPAVAYEQFF
>NA|TRBV6-5|TRBJ1-1|TRBD1
TGTGCCAGCAGTCTGCAGGGGGACACTGAAGCTTTCTTT
CASSLQGDTEAFF
>NA|TRBV7-2|TRBJ2-1|TRBD2
TGTGCCAGCAGCTCCCCTCTAGGCGGGAGATCCTACAATGAGCAGTTCTTC
CASSSPLGGRSYNEQFF
>NA|TRBV5-5|TRBJ2-7|NA
TGTGCCAGCAGCTCTTCCAGGGGGGACTACGAGCAGTACTTC
CASSSSRGDYEQYF
>few|TRBV27|TRBJ1-5|NA
TGTGCCAGCAGTGTAACGGGGTTTAGCAATCAGCCCCAGCATTTT
CASSVTGFSNQPQHF
>NA|TRBV5-1|TRBJ1-2|NA
TGCGCCAGCAGCTTGGGGGACATGGAGTCCGGGGTATACGGTGGCTACACCTTC
CASSLGDMESGVYGGYTF
>NA|TRBV24-1|TRBJ1-5|TRBD1
TGTGCCACCAGTGCCGCGGACAGGGACAGCAATCAGCCCCAGCATTTT
CATSAADRDSNQPQHF
>NA|TRBV20-1|TRBJ2-7|NA
TGCAGTGCTAGTAGCCTAGCAGACTACGAGCAGTACTTC
CSASSLADYEQYF
>NA|TRBV5-1|TRBJ1-1|TRBD1
TGCGCCAGCAGCTTGGACAGGGGGCAAACTGAAGCTTTCTTT
CASSLDRGQTEAFF
>once|TRBV18|TRBJ1-4|TRBD1
TGTGCCAGCTCACCGTTCCAGGGGGCGCGAGGGACTAATGAAAAACTGTTTTTT
CASSPFQGARGTNEKLFF
>NA|TRBV19|TRBJ2-3|NA
TGTGCCAGTGGGAAGGGGATCCAGACAGATACGCAGTATTTT
CASGKGIQTDTQYF
>NA|TRBV27|TRBJ2-7|TRBD2
TGTGCCAGCAGTTCCCGGGAGGGAGACGAGCAGTACTTC
CASSSREGDEQYF